The 9 T cell receptor beta chains listed next were all sequenced from one sample in a study of T cells after yellow fever vaccination. TCRdb called the 5' RACE reads again in MiXCR, with one record for every CDR3 protein. The sample includes about 430,000 distinct CDR3 sequences, approximately 18% of them seen just once. The specimen comprised PBMCs, sampled before the yellow fever booster vaccination. The origin of the receptors is a man between 18 and 35 years old who received the YFV17D yellow fever vaccine.

This clonotype has just a few counts. This rearrangement joins TRBV5-6 to TRBJ2-7, with D perhaps matching TRBD1 (7 bases). The CDR3 covers 14 residues. Deletions cut 3 bases from V and 3 bases from J, with 13 bases between. Germline values: CDR1 SGHDT, CDR2 YYEEEE. CDR3 bases: TGTGCCAGCAGCTGGAGGGACAGCGGCTACGAGCAGTACTTC. It specifies CASSWRDSGYEQYF.

This clonotype was counted at least ten times. The V and J genes are TRBV29-1 and TRBJ2-3, with D unclear. Trimming took 2 bases from V and 6 from J, leaving 12 bases between them. Germline V lookup: CDR1 SQVTM, CDR2 ANQGSEA. CDR3 length: 13 residues. The CDR3 is CSVETSHGDTQYF. CDR3 DNA: TGCAGCGTTGAAACTTCCCACGGGGATACGCAGTATTTT.

This chain joins TRBV11-2 and TRBJ2-7; maybe TRBD1 (5 bases). Trimming removed 7 bases at V and 2 bases at J, with 18 bases between. CDR3 size: 15 residues. The germline V gene encodes CDR1 SGHAT and CDR2 FQNNGV. CDR3 sequence (DNA): TGTGCCAGCACCTACAGTCAGGGCCCCCCCTACGAGCAGTACTTC. It is translated as CASTYSQGPPYEQYF. The full variable domain, in which reference TRBV11-2 and TRBJ2-7 provide the parts outside the CDR3, is EAGVAQSPRYKIIEKRQSVAFWCNPISGHATLYWYQQILGQGPKLLIQFQNNGVVDDSQLPKDRFSAERLKGVDSTLKIQPAKLEDSAVYLCASTYSQGPPYEQYFGPGTRLTVT.

The table lists this clonotype with a few counts. The V and J genes are TRBV4-3 and TRBJ1-4; a weak D match, TRBD1 (5 bases). Germline assignment: CDR1 LGHNA and CDR2 YSLEER. V was trimmed by 1 base and J by 4 bases, leaving 10 bases between them. CDR3 size: 15 residues. CDR3 DNA sequence: TGCGCCAGCAGCCAAGGACGGGGGATTAATGAAAAACTGTTTTTT. Protein sequence: CASSQGRGINEKLFF.

The chain has TRBV7-9 and TRBJ2-3, with D unresolved. The length of the CDR3 is 16 residues. The germline CDR1 and CDR2 sequences are SEHNR and FQNEAQ (reference sequence). V lost 5 bases and J 0 bases, leaving 15 bases between the germline ends. In nucleotides, the CDR3 is TGTGCCAGCAGCCCCCAGACTGAACTGAGCACAGATACGCAGTATTTT. Residues: CASSPQTELSTDTQYF.

The DNA of the CDR3 is TGTGCCAGCAGTTACTCGGGACAGCTTAGGGGGGAGACCCAGTACTTC. This gives the protein CASSYSGQLRGETQYF. V and J are TRBV6-5 and TRBJ2-5, with 7 bases lining up with TRBD1. V was clipped by 0 bases and J by 5 bases; unmatched bases: 9. Germline V gene data show CDR1 as MNHEY and CDR2 as SVGAGI. This CDR3 is 16 amino acids long.

This clonotype has more than one count but fewer than ten. The rearrangement links TRBV7-9 to TRBJ2-1, with 7 bases identical to TRBD1. The CDR3 covers 12 residues. Losses at the gene ends were 6 bases for V and 7 bases for J; bases not matched to a gene: 3. The germline CDR1 and CDR2 sequences are SEHNR and FQNEAQ (reference sequence). CDR3 nucleotides: TGTGCCAGCAGGAGACAGGGTAATGAGCAGTTCTTC. It is translated as CASRRQGNEQFF. Drawing the rest from reference TRBV7-9 and TRBJ2-1, the complete variable domain is DTGVSQNPRHKITKRGQNVTFRCDPISEHNRLYWYRQTLGQGPEFLTYFQNEAQLEKSRLLSDRFSAERPKGSFSTLEIQRTEQGDSAMYLCASRRQGNEQFFGPGTRLTVL.

This rearrangement joins TRBV6-2 or TRBV6-3 to TRBJ1-2; 7 positions agree with TRBD1. In germline, CDR1 is MNHEY, CDR2 SVGEGT. Trimming took 6 bases from V and 6 from J; bases not matched to a gene: 10. The CDR3 is made up of 14 amino acids. The chain's CDR3 is CASRSADRADGYTF. Written as DNA, the CDR3 is TGTGCCAGCAGGTCCGCCGACAGGGCGGATGGCTACACCTTC.

The CDR3 reads CATSKLYNSPLHF. CDR3 coding DNA: TGTGCCACCAGCAAACTTTATAATTCACCCCTCCACTTT. The chain couples TRBV15 to TRBJ1-6; D not certain. There are 13 residues in the CDR3. Germline lookup yields CDR1 LNHNV and CDR2 YYDKDF (reference sequence). Trimming took 4 bases from V and 4 from J, leaving 5 bases between them.